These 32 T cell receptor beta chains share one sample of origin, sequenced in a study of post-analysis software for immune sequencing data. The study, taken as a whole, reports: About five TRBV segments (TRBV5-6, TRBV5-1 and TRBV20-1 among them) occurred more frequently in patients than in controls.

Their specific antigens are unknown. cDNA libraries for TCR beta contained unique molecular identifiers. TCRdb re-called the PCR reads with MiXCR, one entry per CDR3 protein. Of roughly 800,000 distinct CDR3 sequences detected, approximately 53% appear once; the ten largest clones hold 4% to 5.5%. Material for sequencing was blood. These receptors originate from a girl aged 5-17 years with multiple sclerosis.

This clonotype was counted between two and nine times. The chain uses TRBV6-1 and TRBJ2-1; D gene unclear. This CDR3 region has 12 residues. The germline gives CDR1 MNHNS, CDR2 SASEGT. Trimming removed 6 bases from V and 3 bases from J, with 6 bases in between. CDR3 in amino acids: CASRTRYNEQFF. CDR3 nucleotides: TGTGCCAGCAGGACCCGCTACAATGAGCAGTTCTTC.

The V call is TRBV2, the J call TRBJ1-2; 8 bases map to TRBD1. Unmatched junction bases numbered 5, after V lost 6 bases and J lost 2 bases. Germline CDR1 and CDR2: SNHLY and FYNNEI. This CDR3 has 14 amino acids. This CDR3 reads CASRAGGLNYGYTF. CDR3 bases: TGTGCCAGCAGAGCAGGGGGCCTGAACTATGGCTACACCTTC. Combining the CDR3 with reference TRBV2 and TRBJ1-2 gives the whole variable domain EPEVTQTPSHQVTQMGQEVILRCVPISNHLYFYWYRQILGQKVEFLVSFYNNEISEKSEIFDDQFSVERPDGSNFTLKIRSTKLEDSAMYFCASRAGGLNYGYTFGSGTRLTVV.

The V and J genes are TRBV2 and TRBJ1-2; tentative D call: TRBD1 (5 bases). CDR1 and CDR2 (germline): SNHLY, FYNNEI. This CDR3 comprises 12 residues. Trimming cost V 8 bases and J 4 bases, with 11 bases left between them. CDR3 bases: TGTGCCAGCCGGGACGCCCGCTATGGCTACACCTTC. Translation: CASRDARYGYTF.

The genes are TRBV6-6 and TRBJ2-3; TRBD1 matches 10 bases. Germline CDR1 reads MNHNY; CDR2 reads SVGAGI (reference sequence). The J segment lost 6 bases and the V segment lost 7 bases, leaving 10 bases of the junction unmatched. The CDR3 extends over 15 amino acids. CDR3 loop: CASILGDRGRDTQYF. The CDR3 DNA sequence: TGTGCCAGCATTCTAGGGGACAGGGGTAGGGATACGCAGTATTTT.

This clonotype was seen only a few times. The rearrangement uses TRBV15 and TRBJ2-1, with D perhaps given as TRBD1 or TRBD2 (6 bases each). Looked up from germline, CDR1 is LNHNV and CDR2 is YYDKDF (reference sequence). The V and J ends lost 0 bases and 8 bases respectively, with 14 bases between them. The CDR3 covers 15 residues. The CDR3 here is CATSREGPGGHEQFF. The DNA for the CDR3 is TGTGCCACCAGCAGAGAAGGGCCCGGGGGCCATGAGCAGTTCTTC.

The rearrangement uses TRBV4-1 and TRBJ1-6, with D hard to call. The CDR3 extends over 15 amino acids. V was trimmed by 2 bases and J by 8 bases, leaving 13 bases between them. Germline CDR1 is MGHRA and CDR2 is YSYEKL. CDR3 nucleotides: TGCGCCAGCAGCCAAACCGGGCAAAGCGATTCACCCCTCCACTTT. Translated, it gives CASSQTGQSDSPLHF.

CDR3 region: CASSLDGDRGLIDYGYTF. The CDR3 DNA is TGTGCCAGCAGCTTAGACGGCGACCGGGGCCTGATTGACTATGGCTACACCTTC. The chain employs TRBV7-9 and TRBJ1-2; tentative D call: TRBD1 (5 bases). This CDR3 comprises 18 residues. Germline CDR1 reads SEHNR; CDR2 reads FQNEAQ (reference sequence). V shed 1 base and J shed 3 bases, with 21 bases lying between them.

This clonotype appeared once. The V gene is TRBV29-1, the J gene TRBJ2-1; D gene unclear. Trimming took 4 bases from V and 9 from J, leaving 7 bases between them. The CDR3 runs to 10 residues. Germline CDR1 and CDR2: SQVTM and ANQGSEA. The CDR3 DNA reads TGCAGCGTTGGTAGTCCTGAGCAGTTCTTC. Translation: CSVGSPEQFF.

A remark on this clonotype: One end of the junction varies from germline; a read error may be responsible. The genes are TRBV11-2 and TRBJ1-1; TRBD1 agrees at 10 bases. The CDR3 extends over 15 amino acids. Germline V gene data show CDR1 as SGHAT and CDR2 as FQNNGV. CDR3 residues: CASSSPGQGRGEAFF. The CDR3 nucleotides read TGTGCCAGCAGCTCCCCGGGACAGGGGAGAGGTGAAGCGTTCTTT. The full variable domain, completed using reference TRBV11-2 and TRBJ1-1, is EAGVAQSPRYKIIEKRQSVAFWCNPISGHATLYWYQQILGQGPKLLIQFQNNGVVDDSQLPKDRFSAERLKGVDSTLKIQPAKLEDSAVYLCASSSPGQGRGEAFFGQGTRLTVV.

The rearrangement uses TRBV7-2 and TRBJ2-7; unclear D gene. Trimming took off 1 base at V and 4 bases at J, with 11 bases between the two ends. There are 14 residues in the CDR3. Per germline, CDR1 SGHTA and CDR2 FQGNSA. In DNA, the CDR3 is TGTGCCAGCAGCTTAGTCGAAGGAGTTTACGAGCAGTACTTC. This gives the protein CASSLVEGVYEQYF.

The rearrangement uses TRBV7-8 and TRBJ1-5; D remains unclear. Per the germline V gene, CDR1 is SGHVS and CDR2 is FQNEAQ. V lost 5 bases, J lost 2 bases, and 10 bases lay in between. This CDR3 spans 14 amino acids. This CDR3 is CASSAVIGNQPQHF. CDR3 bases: TGTGCCAGCAGCGCCGTAATCGGCAATCAGCCCCAGCATTTT.

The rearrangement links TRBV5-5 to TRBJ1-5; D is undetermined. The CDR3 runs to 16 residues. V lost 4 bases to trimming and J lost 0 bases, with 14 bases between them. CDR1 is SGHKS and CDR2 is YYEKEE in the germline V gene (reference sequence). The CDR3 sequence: CASSLSAGASNQPQHF. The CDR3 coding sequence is TGTGCCAGCAGCCTCAGTGCAGGAGCTAGCAATCAGCCCCAGCATTTT.

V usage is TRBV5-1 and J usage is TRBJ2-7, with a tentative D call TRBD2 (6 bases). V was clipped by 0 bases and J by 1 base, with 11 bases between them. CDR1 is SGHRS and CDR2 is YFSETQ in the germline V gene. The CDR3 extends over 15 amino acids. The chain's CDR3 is CASSLGSGPSYEQYF. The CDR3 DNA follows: TGCGCCAGCAGCTTGGGTAGCGGCCCTTCCTACGAGCAGTACTTC.

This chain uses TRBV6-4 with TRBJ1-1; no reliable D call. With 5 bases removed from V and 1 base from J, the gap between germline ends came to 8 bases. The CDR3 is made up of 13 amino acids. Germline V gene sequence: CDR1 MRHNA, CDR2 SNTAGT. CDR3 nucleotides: TGTGCCAGCAGTAGGGAGTGGAACACTGAAGCTTTCTTT. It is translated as CASSREWNTEAFF.

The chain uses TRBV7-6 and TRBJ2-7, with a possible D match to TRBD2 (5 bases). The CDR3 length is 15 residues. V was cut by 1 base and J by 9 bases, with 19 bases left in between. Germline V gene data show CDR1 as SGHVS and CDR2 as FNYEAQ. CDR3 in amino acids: CASSLGTAAFYGQYF. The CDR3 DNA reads TGTGCCAGCAGCTTAGGTACAGCGGCCTTTTATGGGCAGTACTTC.

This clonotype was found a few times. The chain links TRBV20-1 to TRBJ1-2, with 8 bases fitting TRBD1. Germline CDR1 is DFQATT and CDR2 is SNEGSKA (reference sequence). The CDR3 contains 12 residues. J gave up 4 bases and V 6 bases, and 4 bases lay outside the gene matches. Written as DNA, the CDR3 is TGCAGTGCAGCTGGACAGGGCTATGGCTACACCTTC. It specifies CSAAGQGYGYTF.

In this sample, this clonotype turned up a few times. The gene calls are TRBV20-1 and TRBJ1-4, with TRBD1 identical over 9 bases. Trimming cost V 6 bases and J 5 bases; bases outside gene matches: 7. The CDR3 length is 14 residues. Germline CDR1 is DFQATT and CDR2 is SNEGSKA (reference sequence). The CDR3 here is CSATDRGPNEKLFF. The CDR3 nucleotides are TGCAGTGCCACGGACAGGGGCCCAAATGAAAAACTGTTTTTT.

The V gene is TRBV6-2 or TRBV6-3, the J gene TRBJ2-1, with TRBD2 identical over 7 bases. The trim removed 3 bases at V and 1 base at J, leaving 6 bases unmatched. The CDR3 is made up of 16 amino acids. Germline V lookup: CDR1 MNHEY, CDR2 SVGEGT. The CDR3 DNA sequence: TGTGCCAGCAGTTATCGGGCGGGAGAATCCTACAATGAGCAGTTCTTC. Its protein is CASSYRAGESYNEQFF.

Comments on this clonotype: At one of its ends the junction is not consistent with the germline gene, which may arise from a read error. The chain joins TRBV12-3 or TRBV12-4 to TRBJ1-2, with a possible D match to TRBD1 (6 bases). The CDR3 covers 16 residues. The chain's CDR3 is CASSLGQGVGYYDYTF. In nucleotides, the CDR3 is TGTGCCAGCAGTTTGGGACAAGGGGTAGGGTACTATGACTACACCTTC.

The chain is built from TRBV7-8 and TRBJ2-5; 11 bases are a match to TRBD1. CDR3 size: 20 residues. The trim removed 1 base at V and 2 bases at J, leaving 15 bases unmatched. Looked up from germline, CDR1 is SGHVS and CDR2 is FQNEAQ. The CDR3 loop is CASSLGGGTGGSIQQETQYF. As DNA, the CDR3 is TGTGCCAGCAGCTTAGGGGGGGGGACAGGGGGTTCGATCCAACAAGAGACCCAGTACTTC.

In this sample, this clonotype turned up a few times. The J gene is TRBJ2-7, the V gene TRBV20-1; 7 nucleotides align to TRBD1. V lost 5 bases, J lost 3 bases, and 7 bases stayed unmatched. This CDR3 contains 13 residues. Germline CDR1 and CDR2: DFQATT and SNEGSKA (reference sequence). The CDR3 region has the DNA TGCAGTGCTCGCCGGGACAGAATCTACGAGCAGTACTTC. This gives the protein CSARRDRIYEQYF.

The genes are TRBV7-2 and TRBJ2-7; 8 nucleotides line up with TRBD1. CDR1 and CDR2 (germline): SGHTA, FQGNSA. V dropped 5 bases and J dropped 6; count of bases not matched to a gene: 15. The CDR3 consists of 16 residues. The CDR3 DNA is TGTGCCAGCAGCCGGCCAACAGGGGGTCTTCTTGCCGAGCAGTACTTC. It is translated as CASSRPTGGLLAEQYF. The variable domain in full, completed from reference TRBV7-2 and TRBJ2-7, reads GAGVSQSPSNKVTEKGKDVELRCDPISGHTALYWYRQSLGQGLEFLIYFQGNSAPDKSGLPSDRFSAERTGGSVSTLTIQRTQQEDSAVYLCASSRPTGGLLAEQYFGPGTRLTVT.

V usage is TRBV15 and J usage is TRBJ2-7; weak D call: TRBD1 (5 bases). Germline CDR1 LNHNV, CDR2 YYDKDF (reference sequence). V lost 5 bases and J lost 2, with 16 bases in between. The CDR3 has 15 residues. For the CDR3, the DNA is TGTGCCACCAGCGCGCGAACGCAGGGCCCCTACGAGCAGTACTTC. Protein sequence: CATSARTQGPYEQYF. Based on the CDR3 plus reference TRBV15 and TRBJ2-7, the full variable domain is DAMVIQNPRYQVTQFGKPVTLSCSQTLNHNVMYWYQQKSSQAPKLLFHYYDKDFNNEADTPDNFQSRRPNTSFCFLDIRSPGLGDTAMYLCATSARTQGPYEQYFGPGTRLTVT.

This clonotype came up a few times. CDR3 nucleotides: TGTGCCAGCAGCTTAGATCGGGGGTCTAATGAGCAGTTCTTC. Translated: CASSLDRGSNEQFF. The genes are TRBV11-2 and TRBJ2-1, with a possible D match to TRBD2 (6 bases). The CDR3 is 14 residues long. CDR1 and CDR2 from the germline V gene are SGHAT and FQNNGV. Trimming stripped 0 bases from V and 7 bases from J, with 10 bases between.

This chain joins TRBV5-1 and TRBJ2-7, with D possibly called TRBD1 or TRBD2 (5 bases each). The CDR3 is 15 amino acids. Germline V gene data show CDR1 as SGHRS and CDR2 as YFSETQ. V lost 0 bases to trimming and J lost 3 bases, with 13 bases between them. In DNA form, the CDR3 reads TGCGCCAGCAGCTTGGGGATGGGGGTGATCTACGAGCAGTACTTC. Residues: CASSLGMGVIYEQYF.

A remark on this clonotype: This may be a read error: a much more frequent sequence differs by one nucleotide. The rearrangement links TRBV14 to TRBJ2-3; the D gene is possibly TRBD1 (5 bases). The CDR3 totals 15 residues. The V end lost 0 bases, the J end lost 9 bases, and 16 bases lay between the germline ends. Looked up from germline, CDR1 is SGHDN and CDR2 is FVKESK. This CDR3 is CASSQEWGSKGTQYF. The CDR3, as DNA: TGTGCCAGCAGCCAAGAGTGGGGAAGCAAGGGGACGCAGTATTTT.

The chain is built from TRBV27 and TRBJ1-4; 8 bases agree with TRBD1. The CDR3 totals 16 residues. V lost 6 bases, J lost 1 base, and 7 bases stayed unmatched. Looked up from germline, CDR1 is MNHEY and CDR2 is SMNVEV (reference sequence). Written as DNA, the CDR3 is TGTGCCAGCAGCCGGGGACAGGTTGGAACTAATGAAAAACTGTTTTTT. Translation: CASSRGQVGTNEKLFF.

The CDR3: CASSYLAGRSYETQYF. The CDR3 nucleotides are TGTGCCAGCAGTTACCTCGCGGGCCGGAGCTATGAGACCCAGTACTTC. This sequence joins TRBV6-6 and TRBJ2-5, with a weak D call TRBD2 (5 bases). V gave up 2 bases and J gave up 5 bases, with 18 bases separating them. This CDR3 comprises 16 residues. Per the germline V gene, CDR1 is MNHNY and CDR2 is SVGAGI (reference sequence).

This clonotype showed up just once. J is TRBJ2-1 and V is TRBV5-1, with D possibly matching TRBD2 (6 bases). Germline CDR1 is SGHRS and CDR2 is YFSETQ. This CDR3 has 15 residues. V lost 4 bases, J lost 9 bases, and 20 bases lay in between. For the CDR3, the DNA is TGCGCCAGCAGCGGGGGGACCCGGCGCGCGGGTGAGCAGTTCTTC. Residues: CASSGGTRRAGEQFF.

In DNA form, the CDR3 reads TGCAGTGCTAGACCCGGCGGGACAGCCCCACCCTACGAGCAGTACTTC. Amino acids: CSARPGGTAPPYEQYF. The V and J genes are TRBV20-1 and TRBJ2-7; a possible D gene is TRBD1 (7 bases). This CDR3 has 16 residues. With 2 bases removed from V and 2 bases from J, the gap between germline ends came to 19 bases. Looked up from germline, CDR1 is DFQATT and CDR2 is SNEGSKA (reference sequence).

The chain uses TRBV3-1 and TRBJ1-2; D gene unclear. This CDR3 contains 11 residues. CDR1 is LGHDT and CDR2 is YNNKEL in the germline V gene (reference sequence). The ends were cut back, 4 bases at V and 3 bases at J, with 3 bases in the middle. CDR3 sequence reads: CASSLHYGYTF. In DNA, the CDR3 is TGTGCCAGCAGCCTCCACTATGGCTACACCTTC. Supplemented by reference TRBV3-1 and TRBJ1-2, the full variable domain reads DTAVSQTPKYLVTQMGNDKSIKCEQNLGHDTMYWYKQDSKKFLKIMFSYNNKELIINETVPNRFSPKSPDKAHLNLHINSLELGDSAVYFCASSLHYGYTFGSGTRLTVV.

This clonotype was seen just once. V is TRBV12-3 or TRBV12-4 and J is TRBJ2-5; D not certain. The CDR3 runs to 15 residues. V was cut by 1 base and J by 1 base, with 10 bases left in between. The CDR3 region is CASSLGASLQETQYF. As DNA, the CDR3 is TGTGCCAGCAGTTTAGGGGCGAGCCTCCAAGAGACCCAGTACTTC.